Detailed here is one TCR beta chain. This clone was detected only a few times. This receptor's antigen is unknown. Per-base quality was not reported, and no clone a single base away is much larger than it. The CDR3 has 12 amino acids, counting the end cysteine and phenylalanine. CDR3 DNA only is kept here, 36 bases in frame from base 1. The germline V gene yields MDHEN for CDR1 and SYDVKM for CDR2. V is clipped by 5 bases and J by 3 bases, and the sequence between their germline boundaries is 8 bases long. The sample originates from a study of cytomegalovirus exposure and HLA in healthy donors (dated by TCRdb to between 2016 and 2019). Broadly, across the study: In an earlier analysis of under 600 of the donors, 250 to 350 Gb of sequence data and 100 million or so unique TCR beta sequences from about 190 million T cells were reported. Roughly 310 gigabases of sequencing data and approximately 85 million unique TCR sequences were included in an early release covering about 700 HLA-typed donors. The genetic ancestry cluster associated with self-reported Caucasian donors included 81% of the approximately 400 genotyped donors. The study aimed to test whether signatures of past pathogen exposure could be identified by cataloging public T cell receptors. Using immunosequencing, the study profiled T cell repertoires from 666 subjects and related those repertoires to cytomegalovirus serostatus. Besides the first cohort of under 700 subjects, a separate validation cohort made up of over a hundred different subjects was used. To predict cytomegalovirus infection status, the study combined high-throughput TCR immunosequencing, statistical association of individual TCRs with disease status, and machine learning. To study patterns of TCR occurrence, a later analysis re-analyzed previously published TCR beta repertoires from around 660 donors and added high-resolution HLA genotyping. Rather than using new phenotypic data, the later analysis identified candidate immune exposures from TCR beta sequences and from how often those sequences occurred across donors. In an earlier analysis of several hundred of the donors, high-throughput TCR beta sequencing was used to judge whether each TCR beta V gene segment behaved as functional or pseudogenic. Donor age, sex, ethnicity and CMV serostatus were compiled together with the repertoire data. In a later genetic analysis, genome-wide SNP genotypes for about 65% of the roughly 670 donors were used, and that subset was treated as a discovery cohort. Every repertoire in the discovery cohort had been generated on one and the same sequencing platform. HLA typing included class I and class II loci at four-digit resolution. The number of typed donors differed by locus: about 620-640 for A, B, C, DRB1 and DQB1; approximately 520 for DQA1; 606 for DPA1; and approximately 450 for DPB1. Because of strong linkage in the cohort, roughly five DR-DQ haplotypes were treated as single units for association and clustering. Among over 350 genotyped donors of the cohort, an average of approximately 250,000 unique TCR beta nucleotide sequences were sequenced per donor, around 18% of them non-productive. Overall study results and their limits: The study gave a list of 150 to 200 TCR beta chains associated with cytomegalovirus. Several of the top co-occurrence clusters appeared to be linked to parvovirus B19, influenza, CMV and Epstein-Barr virus, according to a later analysis. Because some donors lacked HLA typing at each locus, the association tests relied only on the typed subset. Linkage disequilibrium might explain the correlated functional status among segregating V segments, but an unknown experimental factor could not be ruled out. Over 15 rarely observed V segments, including chromosome 9 orphons, were excluded from the earlier analysis of approximately 500 of the donors because counts were too low. The authors suggested that the approach could potentially be extended to other disease states and immunological phenotypes. At a false discovery rate of 0.05, a later analysis linked around 17,000 TCR beta sequences to specific HLA alleles. The cohort was sequenced for TCR beta chains only, and without alpha or paired-chain data the features that could be detected were limited. In a later genetic analysis, a missense DCLRE1C variant was associated with V-gene and J-gene trimming of TCR beta chains, and the association was replicated in an independent cohort. In vitro tests confirmed that a few of the cytomegalovirus-associated TCR beta chains recognize cytomegalovirus antigens. A group of highly shared sequence variants was considered likely to be a technical artifact of the sequencing pipeline. In a later genetic analysis, fewer N-insertions in productive TCRs were reported among donors in an Asian-associated ancestry cluster than the roughly 700-donor mean. In a later analysis, TCR association rates were found to vary across HLA loci, with the most associated TCRs seen for DRB1 alleles and the fewest for HLA-C alleles. Sequencing depth was assumed to be roughly uniform across donors in the presence/absence analyses, though that assumption may not hold. The 87-base-pair reads could not distinguish some IMGT-functional V segments, including TRBV6-2 and TRBV6-3, so those segments were excluded. A later analysis found that HLA-associated TCR beta chains were more clonally expanded and had lower generation probabilities than equally common non-associated chains. According to a later analysis, most CMV-associated TCR beta chains appeared to be HLA-restricted, and the HLA associations seemed to be driven largely by CMV exposure. Immune exposure information for the cohort was limited to CMV serostatus. Most TCR sequences were observed very rarely across donors, whereas some public TCRs were present in many individuals. Cytomegalovirus status was reported to be diagnosed by the classifier with high specificity and sensitivity in both the original and validation cohorts. In an earlier analysis of some 640 of the donors, most TCR beta V segments were observed in productive rearrangements about 87% or about 30% of the time, broadly matching IMGT annotations. A further reported finding was that TCR beta sequences accurately predicted the HLA-A and HLA-B alleles for most subjects in the first cohort. When HLA alleles, especially DR and DQ, strongly co-occurred, TCR associations were difficult to assign to individual alleles.

Library preparation employed the immunoSEQ multiplex PCR assay. For the multiplex PCR, a mixture combining 60 forward primers for TCR Vbeta segments and 13 reverse primers for TCR Jbeta segments was used. The CDR3 region of rearranged TCR beta genes was amplified from genomic DNA with a multiplex PCR assay. On the Illumina HiSeq System, the amplified TCR beta libraries were sequenced as 87-base-pair reads. As for how the authors treated the data: Across the 500 to 700 repertoires, a later analysis counted approximately 83 million unique TCR beta chains, 9 million to 14 million of which were shared by at least two donors. A nearest-neighbor algorithm error-corrected the raw reads and collapsed the reads into unique sequences, merging closely related sequences to remove PCR and sequencing errors. CDR3 sequences were aligned to IMGT reference sequences to assign V, D and J gene segments. Each retained sequence needed at least a six-nucleotide match to both a V gene segment and a J gene segment. A rearrangement counted as productive if the CDR3 had no stop codons and remained in frame with V and J, and every other rearrangement counted as non-productive. CDR3 was defined by IMGT convention, running from the second conserved V-encoded cysteine to the conserved J-encoded phenylalanine. In an earlier analysis of approximately 590 of the donors, sequences lacking an unambiguous match to a single V gene segment were excluded. In an earlier analysis of 450 to 750 of the donors, a V segment was called functional when productive rearrangements were above 56.7%, and segregating when the standard deviation between donors exceeded 5%. A statistical classification framework was built to diagnose cytomegalovirus status from the catalog of TCR beta chain sequences. A later analysis assigned V and J genes by comparing TCR nucleotide sequences with IMGT/GENE-DB human TR gene sequences. Using the TCRdist pipeline, a later analysis assigned CDR3 sequences along with most-parsimonious VDJ recombination scenarios. In a later analysis, each TCR beta chain was defined by its CDR3 amino acid sequence together with its V-gene family, and reads lacking a unique V-gene family were excluded. In a later analysis, several hundred highly shared, low-generation-probability nucleotide sequences were removed to address suspected cross-contamination and a sequencing artifact. In a later analysis, a clonal expansion index was calculated for each public chain from normalized within-repertoire ranks of inferred template counts. Generation probabilities in a later analysis came from a VDJ recombination model fitted to out-of-frame rearrangements, and those results were checked against IGoR. A later analysis scored TCR-TCR, TCR-HLA and TCR-CMV co-occurrence with hypergeometric tests, applying a repertoire-size bias correction to TCR pairs. A later analysis estimated false discovery rates by permuting HLA or CMV assignments 20 times. A later analysis grouped co-occurring TCRs with DBSCAN, adding TCRdist sequence similarity when clustering within HLA-allele-positive subsets. Co-occurrence clustering excluded repertoires with fewer than 30,000 or more than 120,000 public chains, plus five with anomalous nucleotide sharing. The clones in this table, taken by TCRdb from immuneACCESS, are in-frame only. Not every clone is retained; where verified, under half of the shortfall comes from an unresolved V gene, and the cause of the rest is unknown. V and J calls and clone size are those listed in that table; D and trimming were worked out from the DNA. The sample table contains 130,000 or so clones; only one count was recorded for roughly four fifths of them. In total, the top ten clones hold around 7.8% of the sample.

The cohort consisted of 600 to 750 healthy bone marrow donors. All cohort members were sampled while nominally healthy, although unrecorded immune exposures were likely present. The donor was CMV seropositive and was included in the group of 250 to 350 seropositive cohort members. Every donor gave a peripheral blood sample, and the peripheral blood mononuclear cells from that sample were used for TCR beta sequencing. Genomic DNA extraction from the blood cell samples was performed with the Qiagen DNeasy Blood Extraction Kit. The TCR originated in a woman aged 50 to 60 in good health and CMV-seropositive. Sample: PBMCs. Here the chain combines TRBV28 and TRBJ2-7; matching of 6 bases hints at TRBD1 as the D gene. The CDR3 amino acid sequence is: CASSPDSYEQYF. The sequenced DNA is TGTGCCAGCAGTCCGGACAGCTACGAGCAGTACTTC.